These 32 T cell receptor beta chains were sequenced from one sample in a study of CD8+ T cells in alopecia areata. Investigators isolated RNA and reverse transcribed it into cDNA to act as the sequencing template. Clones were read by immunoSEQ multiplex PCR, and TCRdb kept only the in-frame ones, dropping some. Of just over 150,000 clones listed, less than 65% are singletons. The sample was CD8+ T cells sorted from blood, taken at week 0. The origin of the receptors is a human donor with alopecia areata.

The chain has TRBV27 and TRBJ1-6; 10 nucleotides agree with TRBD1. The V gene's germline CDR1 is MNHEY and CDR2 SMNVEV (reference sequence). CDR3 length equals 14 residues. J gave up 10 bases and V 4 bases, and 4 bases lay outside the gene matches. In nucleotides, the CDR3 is TGTGCCAGCAGTTGGGGGACAGGGGCATCACCCCTCCACTTT. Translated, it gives CASSWGTGASPLHF.

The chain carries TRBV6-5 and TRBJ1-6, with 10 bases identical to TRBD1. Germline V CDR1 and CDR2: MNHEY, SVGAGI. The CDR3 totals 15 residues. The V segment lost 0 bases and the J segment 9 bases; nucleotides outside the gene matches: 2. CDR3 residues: CASSYSDRGGSPLHF. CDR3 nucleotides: TGTGCCAGCAGTTACTCGGACAGGGGGGGTTCACCCCTCCACTTT.

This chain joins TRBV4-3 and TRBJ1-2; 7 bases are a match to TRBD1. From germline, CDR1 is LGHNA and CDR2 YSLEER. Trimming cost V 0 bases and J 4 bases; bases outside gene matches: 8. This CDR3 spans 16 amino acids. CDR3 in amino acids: CASSQDGRSGGYGYTF. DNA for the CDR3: TGCGCCAGCAGCCAAGATGGGCGGTCAGGGGGCTATGGCTACACCTTC.

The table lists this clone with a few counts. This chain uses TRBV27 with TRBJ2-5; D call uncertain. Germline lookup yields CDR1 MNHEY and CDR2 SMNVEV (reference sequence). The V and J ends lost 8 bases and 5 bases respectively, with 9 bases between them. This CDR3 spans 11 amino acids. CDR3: CASGQRETQYF. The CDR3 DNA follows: TGTGCCAGCGGTCAAAGGGAGACCCAGTACTTC.

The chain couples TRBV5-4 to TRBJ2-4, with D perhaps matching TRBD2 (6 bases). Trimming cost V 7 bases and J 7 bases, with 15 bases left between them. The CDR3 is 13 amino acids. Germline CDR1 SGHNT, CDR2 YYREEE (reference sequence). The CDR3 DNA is TGTGCCAGCCACCTCGGTGGGGGGAACATTCAGTACTTC. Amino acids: CASHLGGGNIQYF.

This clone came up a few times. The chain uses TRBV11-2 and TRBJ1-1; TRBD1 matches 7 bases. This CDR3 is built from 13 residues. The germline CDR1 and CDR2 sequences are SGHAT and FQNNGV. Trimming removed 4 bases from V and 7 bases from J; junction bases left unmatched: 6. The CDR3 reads CASSYGTANEAFF. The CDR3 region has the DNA TGTGCCAGCAGCTACGGGACAGCCAATGAAGCTTTCTTT.

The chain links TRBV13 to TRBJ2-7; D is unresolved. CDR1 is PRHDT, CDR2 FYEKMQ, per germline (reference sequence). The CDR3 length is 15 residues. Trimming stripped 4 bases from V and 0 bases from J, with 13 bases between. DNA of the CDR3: TGTGCCAGCAGCTCGAACGTGGTGGGCTCCTACGAGCAGTACTTC. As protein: CASSSNVVGSYEQYF.

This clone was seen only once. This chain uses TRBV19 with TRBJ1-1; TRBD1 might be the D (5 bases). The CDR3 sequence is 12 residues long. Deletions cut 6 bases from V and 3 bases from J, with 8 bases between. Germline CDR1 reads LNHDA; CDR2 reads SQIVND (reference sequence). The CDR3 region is CASRWGDTEAFF. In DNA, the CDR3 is TGTGCCAGTAGATGGGGGGACACTGAAGCTTTCTTT.

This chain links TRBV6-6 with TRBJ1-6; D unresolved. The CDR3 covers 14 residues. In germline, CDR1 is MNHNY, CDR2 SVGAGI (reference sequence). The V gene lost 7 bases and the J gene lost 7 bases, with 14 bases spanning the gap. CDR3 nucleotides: TGTGCCAGCACCATCCAAATAGGAAATTCACCCCTCCACTTT. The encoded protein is CASTIQIGNSPLHF.

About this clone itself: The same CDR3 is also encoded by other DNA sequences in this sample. CDR3 DNA sequence: TGTGCCAGCAGCCCGACAGGGAGCTCCTACAATGAGCAGTTCTTC. It encodes CASSPTGSSYNEQFF. The rearrangement uses TRBV27 and TRBJ2-1; TRBD1 aligns across 7 bases. CDR1 is MNHEY and CDR2 is SMNVEV in the germline V gene (reference sequence). This CDR3 has 15 amino acids. The V and J ends lost 6 bases and 0 bases, in that order; junction bases with no gene match: 5.

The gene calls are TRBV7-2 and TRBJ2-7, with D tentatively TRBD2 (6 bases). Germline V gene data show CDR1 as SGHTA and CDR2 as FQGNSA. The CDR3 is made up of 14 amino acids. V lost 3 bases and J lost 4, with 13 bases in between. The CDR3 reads CASSFIGTVYEQYF. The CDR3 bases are TGTGCCAGCAGCTTTATAGGGACTGTATACGAGCAGTACTTC.

CDR3 amino acids: CASSQEPRNTGELFF. The CDR3 nucleotides read TGCGCCAGCAGCCAAGAGCCCCGGAACACCGGGGAGCTGTTTTTT. The V and J genes are TRBV4-3 and TRBJ2-2; D gene unclear. V lost 0 bases, J lost 1 base, and 6 bases lay in between. Germline V CDR1 and CDR2: LGHNA, YSLEER. CDR3 size: 15 residues.

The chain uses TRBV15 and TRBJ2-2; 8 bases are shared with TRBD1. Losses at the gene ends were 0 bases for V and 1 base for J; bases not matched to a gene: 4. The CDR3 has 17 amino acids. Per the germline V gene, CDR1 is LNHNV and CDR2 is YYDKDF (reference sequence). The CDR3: CATSRDIGTGNTGELFF. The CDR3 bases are TGTGCCACCAGCAGAGATATCGGGACAGGGAACACCGGGGAGCTGTTTTTT.

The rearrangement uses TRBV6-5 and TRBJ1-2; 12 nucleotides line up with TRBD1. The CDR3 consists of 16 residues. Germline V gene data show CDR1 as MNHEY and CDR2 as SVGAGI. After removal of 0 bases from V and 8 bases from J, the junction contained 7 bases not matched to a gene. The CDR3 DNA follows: TGTGCCAGCAGTTACTCGGGGGACAGGGGGCTGGGAGGCTACACCTTC. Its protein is CASSYSGDRGLGGYTF.

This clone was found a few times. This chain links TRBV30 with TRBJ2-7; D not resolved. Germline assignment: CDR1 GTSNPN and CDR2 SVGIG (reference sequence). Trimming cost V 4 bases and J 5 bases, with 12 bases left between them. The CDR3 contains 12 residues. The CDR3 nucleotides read TGTGCCTGGACCCCTGGGTGGGACGAGCAGTACTTC. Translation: CAWTPGWDEQYF.

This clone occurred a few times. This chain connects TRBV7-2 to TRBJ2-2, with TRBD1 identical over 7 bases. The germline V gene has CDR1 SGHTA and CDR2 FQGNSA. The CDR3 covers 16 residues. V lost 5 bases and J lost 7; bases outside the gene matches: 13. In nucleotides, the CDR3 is TGTGCCAGCAGCCCCATCCGCGACAGGGCGGACGGGGAGCTGTTTTTT. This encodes CASSPIRDRADGELFF.

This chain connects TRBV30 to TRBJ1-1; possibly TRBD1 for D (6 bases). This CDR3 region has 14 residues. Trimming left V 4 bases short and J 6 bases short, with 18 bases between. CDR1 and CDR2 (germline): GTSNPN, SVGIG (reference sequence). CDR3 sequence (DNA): TGTGCCTGGACCCCTGGGAGGGGGAAGGCTGAAGCTTTCTTT. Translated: CAWTPGRGKAEAFF. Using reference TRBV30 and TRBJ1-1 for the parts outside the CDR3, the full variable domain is SQTIHQWPATLVQPVGSPLSLECTVEGTSNPNLYWYRQAAGRGLQLLFYSVGIGQISSEVPQNLSASRPQDRQFILSSKKLLLSDSGFYLCAWTPGRGKAEAFFGQGTRLTVV.

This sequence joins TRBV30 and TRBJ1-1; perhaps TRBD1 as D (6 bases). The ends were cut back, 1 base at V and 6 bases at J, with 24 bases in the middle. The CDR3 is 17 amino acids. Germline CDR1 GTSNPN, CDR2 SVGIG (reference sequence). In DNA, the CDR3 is TGTGCCTGGAGTGGGCCCCTTTGGGGGGGCTTGCCCGCTGAAGCTTTCTTT. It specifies CAWSGPLWGGLPAEAFF.

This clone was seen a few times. CDR3 residues: CASSYGQRNTEAFF. The CDR3 DNA is TGTGCCAGCAGTTATGGACAGAGGAACACTGAAGCTTTCTTT. The chain links TRBV13 to TRBJ1-1, with D maybe TRBD1 (6 bases). Germline CDR1 reads PRHDT; CDR2 reads FYEKMQ (reference sequence). Deletions cut 6 bases from V and 1 base from J, with 12 bases between. The CDR3 loop spans 14 amino acids.

The CDR3 region is CASSYSLFQPQHF. The CDR3 region has the DNA TGTGCCAGCAGTTACTCGCTCTTTCAGCCCCAGCATTTT. The rearrangement uses TRBV6-5 and TRBJ1-5; D not certain. The CDR3 contains 13 residues. Trimming pared 0 bases from V and 6 bases from J, leaving 6 bases between. Per germline, CDR1 MNHEY and CDR2 SVGAGI.

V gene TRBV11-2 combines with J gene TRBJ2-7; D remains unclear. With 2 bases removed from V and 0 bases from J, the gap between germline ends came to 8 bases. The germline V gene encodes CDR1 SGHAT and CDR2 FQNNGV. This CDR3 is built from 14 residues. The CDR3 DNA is TGTGCCAGCAGCTTAACAGTAAGCTCCTACGAGCAGTACTTC. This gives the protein CASSLTVSSYEQYF.

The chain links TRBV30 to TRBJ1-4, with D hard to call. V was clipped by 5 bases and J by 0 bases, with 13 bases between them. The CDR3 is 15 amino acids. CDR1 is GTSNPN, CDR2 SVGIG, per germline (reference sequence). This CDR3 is CAWVSSTTTNEKLFF. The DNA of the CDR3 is TGTGCCTGGGTATCGTCAACTACAACTAATGAAAAACTGTTTTTT.

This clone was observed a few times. The CDR3 spells CASSPPGWGDEQFF. The CDR3 DNA is TGTGCCAGCAGCCCCCCAGGTTGGGGGGACGAGCAGTTCTTC. The genes are TRBV11-2 and TRBJ2-1; D perhaps matches TRBD2 (6 bases). The germline CDR1 and CDR2 sequences are SGHAT and FQNNGV. The V and J ends lost 5 bases and 10 bases respectively, with 18 bases between them. The CDR3 has 14 residues.

Written as DNA, the CDR3 is TGTGCCTGGAGTGAGCCTAGCGGGGTCACAGATACGCAGTATTTT. This codes for CAWSEPSGVTDTQYF. This chain connects TRBV30 to TRBJ2-3, with TRBD2 matching over 9 bases. Germline CDR1 is GTSNPN and CDR2 is SVGIG (reference sequence). Unmatched junction bases numbered 4, after V lost 1 base and J lost 2 bases. This CDR3 has 15 amino acids.

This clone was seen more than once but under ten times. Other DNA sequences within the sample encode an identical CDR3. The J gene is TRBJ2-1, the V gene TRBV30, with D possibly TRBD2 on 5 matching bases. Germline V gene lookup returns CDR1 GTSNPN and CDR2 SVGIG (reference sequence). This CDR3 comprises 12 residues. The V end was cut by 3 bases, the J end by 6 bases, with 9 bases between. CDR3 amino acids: CAWRLGGNEQFF. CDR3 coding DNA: TGTGCCTGGAGACTAGGAGGCAATGAGCAGTTCTTC.

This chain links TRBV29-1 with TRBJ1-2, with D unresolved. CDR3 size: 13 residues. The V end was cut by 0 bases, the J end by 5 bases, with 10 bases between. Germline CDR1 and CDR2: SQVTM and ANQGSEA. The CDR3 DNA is TGCAGCGTTGAAGATCTTAGAGGATATGGCTACACCTTC. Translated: CSVEDLRGYGYTF.

CDR3: CATYLQGKGQFF. The CDR3, as DNA: TGTGCCACGTACCTCCAGGGTAAGGGGCAGTTCTTC. J is TRBJ2-1 and V is TRBV7-3; a weak D match, TRBD1 (5 bases). Germline-derived CDR1 and CDR2 are SGHTA and FQGTGA. The CDR3 contains 12 residues. The V end was cut by 10 bases, the J end by 12 bases, with 19 bases between.

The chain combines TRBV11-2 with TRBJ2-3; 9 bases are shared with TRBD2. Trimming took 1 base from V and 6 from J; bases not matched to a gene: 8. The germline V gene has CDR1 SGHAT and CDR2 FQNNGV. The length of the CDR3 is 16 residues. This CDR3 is CASSLAPRGGEDTQYF. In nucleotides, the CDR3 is TGTGCCAGCAGCTTAGCCCCGCGGGGGGGGGAGGATACGCAGTATTTT.

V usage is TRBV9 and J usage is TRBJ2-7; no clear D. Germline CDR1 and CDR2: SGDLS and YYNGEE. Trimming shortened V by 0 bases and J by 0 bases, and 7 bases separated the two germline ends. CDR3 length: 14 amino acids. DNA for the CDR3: TGTGCCAGCAGCGTAGAGGTGGGCTCCTACGAGCAGTACTTC. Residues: CASSVEVGSYEQYF.

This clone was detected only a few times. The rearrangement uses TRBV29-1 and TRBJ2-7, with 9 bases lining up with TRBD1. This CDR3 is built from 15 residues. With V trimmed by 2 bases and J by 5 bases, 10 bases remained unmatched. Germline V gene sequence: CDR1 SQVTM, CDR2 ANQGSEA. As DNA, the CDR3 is TGCAGCGTTGAACTAACCGGGACAGGGCATCACGAGCAGTACTTC. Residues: CSVELTGTGHHEQYF.

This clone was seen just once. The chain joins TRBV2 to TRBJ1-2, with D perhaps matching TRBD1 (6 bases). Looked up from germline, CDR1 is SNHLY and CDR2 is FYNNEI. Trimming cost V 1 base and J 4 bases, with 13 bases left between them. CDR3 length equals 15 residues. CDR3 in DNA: TGTGCCAGCAGTGAAGGCTTGGACAGAAGCTATGGCTACACCTTC. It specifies CASSEGLDRSYGYTF.

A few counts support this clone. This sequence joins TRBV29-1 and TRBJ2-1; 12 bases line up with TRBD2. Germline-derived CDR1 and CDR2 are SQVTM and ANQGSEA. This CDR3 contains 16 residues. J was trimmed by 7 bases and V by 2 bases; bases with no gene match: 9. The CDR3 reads CSVEWLAGGPDNEQFF. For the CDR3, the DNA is TGCAGCGTTGAATGGCTAGCGGGGGGGCCGGATAATGAGCAGTTCTTC.